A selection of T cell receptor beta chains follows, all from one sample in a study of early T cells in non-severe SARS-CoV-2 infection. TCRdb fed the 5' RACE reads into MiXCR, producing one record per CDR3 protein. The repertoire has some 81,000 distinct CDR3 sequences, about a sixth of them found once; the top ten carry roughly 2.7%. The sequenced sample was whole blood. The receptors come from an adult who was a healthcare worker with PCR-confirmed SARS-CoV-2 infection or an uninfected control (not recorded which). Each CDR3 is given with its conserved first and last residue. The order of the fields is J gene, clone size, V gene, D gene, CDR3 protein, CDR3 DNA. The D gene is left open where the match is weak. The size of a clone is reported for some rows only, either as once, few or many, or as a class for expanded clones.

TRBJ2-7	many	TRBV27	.	CASSLFFSESSSEQYF	TGTGCCAGCAGTTTATTTTTTTCAGAATCCTCCTCCGAGCAGTACTTC
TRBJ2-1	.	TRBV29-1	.	CSGELVLSYNEQFF	TGCAGCGGTGAACTAGTTTTGTCCTACAATGAGCAGTTCTTC
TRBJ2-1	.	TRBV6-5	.	CASSYRDTGGWEQFF	TGTGCCAGCAGTTACCGGGACACCGGAGGATGGGAGCAGTTCTTC
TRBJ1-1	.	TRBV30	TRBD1	CAWRQGTTEAFF	TGTGCCTGGCGACAGGGAACCACTGAAGCTTTCTTT
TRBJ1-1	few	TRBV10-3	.	CATHPPQGIMTFF	TGTGCCACCCACCCACCTCAGGGGATTATGACTTTCTTT
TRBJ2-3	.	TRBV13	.	CASSLYPSADTQYF	TGTGCCAGCAGCTTATATCCCTCTGCAGATACGCAGTATTTT
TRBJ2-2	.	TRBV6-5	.	CASSRTQGGRTGELFF	TGTGCCAGCAGCCGCACCCAGGGAGGTCGCACCGGGGAGCTGTTTTTT
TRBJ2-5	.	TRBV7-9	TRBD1	CASSFEGQWAETQYF	TGTGCCAGCAGCTTCGAGGGACAGTGGGCGGAGACCCAGTACTTC
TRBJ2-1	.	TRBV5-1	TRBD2	CASSWTLAGGSYNEQFF	TGCGCCAGCAGCTGGACCCTAGCGGGAGGCTCCTACAATGAGCAGTTCTTC
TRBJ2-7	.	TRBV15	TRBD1	CATSSRGSLYEQYF	TGTGCCACCAGCAGCAGGGGGTCCCTCTACGAGCAGTACTTC
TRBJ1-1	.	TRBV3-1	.	CASSPQAFMNTEAFF	TGTGCCAGCAGCCCCCAGGCATTTATGAACACTGAAGCTTTCTTT
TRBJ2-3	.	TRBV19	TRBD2	CASRLAGETDTQYF	TGTGCCAGCCGACTAGCGGGAGAGACAGATACGCAGTATTTT
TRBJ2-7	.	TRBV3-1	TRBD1	CASSQQGTGPYEQYF	TGTGCCAGCAGCCAACAGGGGACAGGGCCCTACGAGCAGTACTTC
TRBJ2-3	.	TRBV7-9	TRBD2	CASRGRLAGGTDTQYF	TGTGCCAGCAGGGGCAGACTAGCGGGGGGCACAGATACGCAGTATTTT
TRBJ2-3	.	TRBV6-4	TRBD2	CASSGSGGGDTQYF	TGTGCCAGCAGTGGGTCGGGAGGAGGAGATACGCAGTATTTT
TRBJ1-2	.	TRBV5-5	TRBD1	CTSSLETRQGTAYGYTF	TGTACCAGCAGCTTGGAGACTCGACAGGGGACAGCCTATGGCTACACCTTC